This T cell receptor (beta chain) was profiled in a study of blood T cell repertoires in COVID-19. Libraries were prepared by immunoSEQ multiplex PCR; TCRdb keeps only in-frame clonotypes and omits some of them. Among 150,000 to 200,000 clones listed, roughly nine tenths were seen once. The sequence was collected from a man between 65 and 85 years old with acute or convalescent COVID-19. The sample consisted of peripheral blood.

The CDR3, as DNA: TGTGCCAGCAGCCATCTCCCCTCGGCAGGGGGCTCACCCCTCCACTTT. It encodes CASSHLPSAGGSPLHF. This chain uses TRBV3-1 (or the pseudogene TRBV3-2) with TRBJ1-6; TRBD1 matches at 8 bases. This CDR3 has 16 amino acids. J was trimmed by 10 bases and V by 3 bases; bases with no gene match: 11. CDR1 LGHDT and CDR2 YNNKEL come from the germline V gene (reference sequence).